This T cell receptor beta chain was documented in a study of T-cell memory formation after mild COVID-19 (dated by TCRdb to the early 2020s). Turning to the overall study: Most TCR sequence clusters were specific to one of the two donors. In a couple of donors, T-cell clones that expanded and contracted after mild COVID-19 were tracked by sequencing TCRalpha and TCRbeta repertoires over time. Two young, previously healthy adult volunteers made up the cohort, one male and one female.

The sequencer listed for this sample is Illumina NovaSeq 6000. TCRalpha and TCRbeta cDNA libraries were built by 5'RACE with constant-segment primers, adding sample barcodes and unique molecular identifiers. Trizol reagent was used to extract RNA from every sample. The libraries were amplified in two PCR steps, and the second step added a second sample barcode and Illumina TruSeq adapters. Sequencing of the libraries was done on an Illumina NovaSeq, producing 2 x 150 bp paired-end reads. As for the authors' bioinformatics: Reads were demultiplexed and collapsed into UMI-guided consensus sequences with migec v1.2.7. Using mixcr v2.1.11, the UMI consensuses were aligned to TRA and TRB V and J templates and assembled into clonotypes. Expanded or contracted clonotypes were those called significant by both edgeR and NoisET, with noise models trained on biological replicates. edgeR calls used a false discovery rate-adjusted p below 0.01 and a log2 fold-change threshold of 1. PCA with hierarchical clustering of max-normalized trajectories of the 1000 most abundant clonotypes was used as exploratory dynamics analysis. The CD4 or CD8 phenotype of responding clones was assigned using the separately sequenced CD4+ and CD8+ repertoires. TCRdb's own reprocessing of the public reads used fastp at Q25 and MiXCR and kept productive beta chains. Each CDR3 protein appears once, grouped with its most common genes and DNA. TCRdb, not the original authors, processed these V and J calls. The sample has around 150,000 distinct CDR3 sequences on record, roughly a third of them singletons. The ten largest make up approximately 12% of the sample.

The study at large found these results: Contracting CD4+ clones were located mainly in the CM and EM memory subsets, whereas CD8+ clones were found to be enriched in EMRA. The detection of some responding clones in pre-infection memory suggests that pre-existing cross-reactive memory T cells joined the SARS-CoV-2 response. The second-wave clones that peaked on day 37 were not confirmed to be SARS-CoV-2 specific. Only two mild cases were covered by the study, and larger cohorts that include severe cases with pre-infection samples were considered necessary. Balanced CD4/CD8 phenotypes were observed for clones contracting from day 15 to 85, whereas a bias towards CD4+ was observed for a second wave of clones expanding from day 15 to 37.

PBMCs were isolated by Ficoll-Paque density gradient centrifugation. CDR1 and CDR2 are drawn from the germline V gene: SGHTA, FQGNSA. The CDR3 numbers 15 residues from cysteine through phenylalanine. CDR3 DNA is the only sequence kept; it has 45 bases, read in frame from the first base. V ends up 5 bases short and J 6 bases short, with an unmatched junction base count of 8. As regards this clonotype: It has no known antigen specificity. Nothing much larger sits one base from this clone, and base qualities are not available.

In this chain, TRBV7-2 is recombined with TRBJ2-7; 12 central bases correspond to TRBD2. The sequence came from an adult woman who had mild COVID-19 (a few samples of this study predate the infection). The sample titles of this study are shuffled in the database, so cell type and time point are left out; the donor was told from shared clones. Sequenced sample: PBMCs or a T cell subset sorted from them (not recorded which). The nucleotides are TGTGCCAGCAGCCGAGGACTAGCGGGACGGGGCGAGCAGTACTTC. The resulting protein is CASSRGLAGRGEQYF.